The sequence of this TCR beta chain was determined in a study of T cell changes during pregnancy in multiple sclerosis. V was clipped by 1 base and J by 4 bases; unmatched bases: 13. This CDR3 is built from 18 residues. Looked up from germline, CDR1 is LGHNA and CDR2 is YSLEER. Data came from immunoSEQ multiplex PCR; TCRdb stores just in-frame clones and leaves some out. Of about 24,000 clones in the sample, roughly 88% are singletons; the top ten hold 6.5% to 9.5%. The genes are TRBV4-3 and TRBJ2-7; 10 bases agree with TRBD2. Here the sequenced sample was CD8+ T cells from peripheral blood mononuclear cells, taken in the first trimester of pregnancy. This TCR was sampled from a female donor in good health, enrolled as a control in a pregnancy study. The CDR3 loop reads CASSQGLAGIGVLYEQYF. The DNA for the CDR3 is TGCGCCAGCAGCCAAGGACTAGCGGGCATCGGGGTTTTATACGAGCAGTACTTC.